This TCR beta chain was captured in a study of tumor-infiltrating lymphocytes in localized non-small cell lung cancer. Background on the study: Resected tumor was paired with non-adjacent uninvolved lung from the same patient.

Study-level results: Higher tumor T cell infiltration than in uninvolved lung was supported by TCRbeta sequencing. Only some patients had TCR sequencing, depending on available tissue.

Sequencing used immunoSEQ multiplex PCR; TCRdb keeps in-frame clones, though not all of them. The sample contains tens of thousands of clones, 73% of which appear only once. Germline-derived CDR1 and CDR2 are MNHEY and SVGAGI. After removal of 0 bases from V and 14 bases from J, the junction contained 6 bases not matched to a gene. The CDR3 is made up of 14 amino acids. Concerning this clone: Antigen unknown.

The specimen was lung tumor tissue. The origin of this receptor is a human donor with non-small cell lung cancer. The chain recombines TRBV6-5 with TRBJ2-3; TRBD2 matches 12 bases. CDR3 in amino acids: CASSYSSRTSGTYF. CDR3 in DNA: TGTGCCAGCAGTTACTCGAGTCGGACTAGCGGGACGTATTTT.